This T cell receptor (beta chain) appears in the sequencing data of a study of blood T cell repertoires in COVID-19 (TCRdb year 2020). For context, the study as a whole: Samples covering the acute and convalescent phases of COVID-19 were provided by collaborators in the United States, Italy and Spain. The prospective study material was composed of cDNA or gDNA derived from T cells, B-cell-depleted T cells, or PBMCs. Subjects who had been exposed to COVID-19, were actively infected with it, or had recovered from it provided the deeply sampled blood TCRbeta repertoires that made up the dataset. A freely available public database, intended as a resource for researchers studying the immune response to SARS-CoV-2, is where the repertoires were released. The samples were drawn from two sources: the first 160 participants of the ongoing ImmuneRACE study, and fewer than 1,500 subjects contributed by 6 global collaborators. Nearly every sample came with metadata listing a de-identified subject ID, COVID-19 status, age in years and sex. Where HLA class I and class II types were available, the types were taken from metadata supplied by the sample provider, not from assay-based typing.

Here is what the overall study found, with its caveats: The amount of clinical and demographic metadata varied by source and participant and was provided uncurated.

The collaborating institutions used their own protocols to collect whole blood in K2EDTA tubes. For TCRbeta analysis, collaborators shipped samples in one of three forms: frozen whole blood, isolated PBMCs, or DNA extracted from either of those sample types. TCRbeta CDR3 regions were amplified from genomic DNA by means of the immunoSEQ Assay, a bias-controlled multiplex PCR. The original methods were these. The number of nucleated cells in each sample was estimated from the amplification of reference gene primers within the assay. To quantify the absolute abundance of each unique TCRbeta CDR3 rearrangement, sequence reads were collapsed and filtered. Productive Simpson clonality was computed per sample as the square root of Simpson's diversity index over productive rearrangements. The immuneACCESS repertoire file appears here via TCRdb, limited to in-frame rearrangements. These files lack a portion of the clones; in checked studies, under half of the deficit traces to unresolved V genes, and the cause of the others is not known. The DNA gave D and trimming, while V, J and clone size come from that table. For this sample the table gives some 670,000 clones, of which around 90% were detected only once. The biggest ten clones account for more than 0.25% of the sample.

In the germline V gene, CDR1 corresponds to SGHAT and CDR2 to FQNNGV. The CDR3 has 17 amino acids, counting the end cysteine and phenylalanine. Only the CDR3 DNA stays, 51 bases, in frame from base 1. V ends up 5 bases short and J 6 bases short, with an unmatched junction base count of 16. To note about this clone: Its antigen target is currently unknown. Per-base qualities were not stored, and no clone one base away is much larger.

The rearranged chain carries TRBV11-2 and TRBJ2-7; the central 10 bases match TRBD1. The sequenced sample consisted of peripheral blood. The clonotype was recovered from a woman younger than 30 with acute or convalescent COVID-19. The CDR3 corresponds to CASSETYRDRGSGEQYF. The nucleotide sequence reads TGTGCCAGCAGCGAAACGTACCGGGACAGGGGATCCGGCGAGCAGTACTTC.